Shown below are 9 T cell receptor beta chains from a single sample sequenced in a study of blood T cells in healthy people across ages. Combining a sample-barcoded 5' primer with a J-beta primer mix, a second PCR ran for 7 to 11 cycles. TCRdb re-analysed the 5' RACE reads in MiXCR, keeping a single row per CDR3 protein. The data show approximately 850,000 distinct CDR3 sequences, roughly 60% seen once. The sample taken for sequencing was blood. The origin of the receptors is a man between 25 and 39 years old in good health.

This clonotype was counted a single time. This chain links TRBV7-2 with TRBJ2-4, with D maybe TRBD1 (5 bases). The last part of the DNA fits TRBJ2-7 better; the J call may be wrong. The CDR3 spans 14 residues. CDR1 SGHTA and CDR2 FQGNSA come from the germline V gene. In DNA form, the CDR3 reads TGTGCCAGCAGAGAGACAGTAGGTAATTACGAGCAGTACTTC. Translation gives CASRETVGNYEQYF.

The rearrangement uses TRBV6-6 and TRBJ2-3, with D tentatively TRBD2 (5 bases). This CDR3 is built from 15 residues. Between the trimmed V and J ends, which lost 0 bases and 3 bases, there was a span of 10 bases. Germline CDR1 reads MNHNY; CDR2 reads SVGAGI (reference sequence). In DNA, the CDR3 is TGTGCCAGCAGTTACTCGGGCGGGTGGACAGATACGCAGTATTTT. It yields the protein CASSYSGGWTDTQYF.

The genes are TRBV9 and TRBJ2-7; D uncertain. The length of the CDR3 is 14 residues. Germline V gene lookup returns CDR1 SGDLS and CDR2 YYNGEE. Between the trimmed V and J ends, which lost 0 bases and 1 base, there was a span of 8 bases. DNA for the CDR3: TGTGCCAGCAGCGTAGCTTCGGAATCCTACGAGCAGTACTTC. Its protein is CASSVASESYEQYF.

This sequence joins TRBV7-2 and TRBJ2-3, with D possibly being TRBD2 (6 bases). Germline CDR1 SGHTA, CDR2 FQGNSA. V lost 0 bases to trimming and J lost 1 base, with 14 bases between them. This CDR3 region has 17 residues. CDR3 in amino acids: CASSLANYGSGTDTQYF. CDR3 DNA: TGTGCCAGCAGCTTAGCTAATTACGGGAGCGGCACAGATACGCAGTATTTT.

The chain links TRBV18 to TRBJ1-1; D remains ambiguous. Trimming left V 0 bases short and J 5 bases short, with 19 bases between. Looked up from germline, CDR1 is KGHSH and CDR2 is LQKENI. This CDR3 is built from 17 residues. CDR3 sequence: CASSPPLAAGGRTEAFF. The CDR3 DNA reads TGTGCCAGCTCACCACCCCTCGCGGCAGGTGGTCGGACTGAAGCTTTCTTT.

This clonotype appeared many times. The V call is TRBV6-5, the J call TRBJ2-1, with 7 bases identical to TRBD2. The germline V gene has CDR1 MNHEY and CDR2 SVGAGI. With V trimmed by 8 bases and J by 12 bases, 7 bases remained unmatched. The CDR3 covers 11 residues. CDR3 in amino acids: CASGPGGRQFF. In DNA, the CDR3 is TGTGCCAGCGGTCCGGGAGGACGGCAGTTCTTC.

The rearrangement uses TRBV20-1 and TRBJ1-2; D is unclear. Germline V gene data show CDR1 as DFQATT and CDR2 as SNEGSKA (reference sequence). Trimming stripped 7 bases from V and 7 bases from J, with 13 bases between. The CDR3 has 11 amino acids. Here the CDR3 reads CSGEGISGYTF. The CDR3 nucleotides are TGCAGTGGGGAGGGAATCTCTGGCTACACCTTC.

The chain links TRBV7-7 to TRBJ2-7; the D gene could be TRBD1 or TRBD2 (7 bases each). V lost 5 bases and J 3 bases, leaving 17 bases between the germline ends. The CDR3 loop spans 15 amino acids. Germline CDR1 is SSHAT and CDR2 is FNYEAQ (reference sequence). The CDR3 is CASSLGQGDYYEQYF. The CDR3 DNA reads TGTGCCAGCAGCCTGGGGCAGGGGGACTACTACGAGCAGTACTTC.

This clonotype was counted a few times. V is TRBV28 and J is TRBJ1-5; TRBD1 aligns across 7 bases. The CDR3 extends over 16 amino acids. Looked up from germline, CDR1 is MDHEN and CDR2 is SYDVKM. V lost 6 bases to trimming and J lost 7 bases; unmatched junction nucleotides: 15. The CDR3: CASSSLAGWDSQPQHF. The CDR3 coding sequence is TGTGCCAGCAGCTCCTTGGCTGGATGGGACAGCCAGCCCCAGCATTTT.